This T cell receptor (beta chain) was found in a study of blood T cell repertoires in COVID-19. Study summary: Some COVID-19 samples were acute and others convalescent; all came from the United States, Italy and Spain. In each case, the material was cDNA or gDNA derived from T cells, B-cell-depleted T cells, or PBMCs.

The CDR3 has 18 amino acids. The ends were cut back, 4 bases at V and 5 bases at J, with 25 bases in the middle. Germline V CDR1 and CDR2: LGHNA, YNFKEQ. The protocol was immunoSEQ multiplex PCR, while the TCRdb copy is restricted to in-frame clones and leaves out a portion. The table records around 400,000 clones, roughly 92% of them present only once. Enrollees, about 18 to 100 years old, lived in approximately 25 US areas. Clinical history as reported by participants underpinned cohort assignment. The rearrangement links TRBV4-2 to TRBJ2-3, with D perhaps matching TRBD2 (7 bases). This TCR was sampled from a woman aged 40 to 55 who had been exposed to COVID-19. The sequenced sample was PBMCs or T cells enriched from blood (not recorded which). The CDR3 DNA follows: TGTGCCAGCAGCCCCACACTGGGTGGCGGGGGCAGGGGAGATACGCAGTATTTT. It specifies CASSPTLGGGGRGDTQYF.